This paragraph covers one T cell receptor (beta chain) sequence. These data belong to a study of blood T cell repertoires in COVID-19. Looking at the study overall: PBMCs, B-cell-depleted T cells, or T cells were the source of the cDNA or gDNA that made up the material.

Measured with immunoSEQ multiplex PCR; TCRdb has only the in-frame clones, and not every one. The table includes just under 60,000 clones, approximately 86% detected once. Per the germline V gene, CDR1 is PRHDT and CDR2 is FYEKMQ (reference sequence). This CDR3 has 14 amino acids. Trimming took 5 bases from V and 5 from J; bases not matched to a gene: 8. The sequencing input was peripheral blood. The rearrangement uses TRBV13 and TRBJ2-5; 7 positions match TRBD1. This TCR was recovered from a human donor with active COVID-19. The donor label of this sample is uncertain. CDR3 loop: CASSPTDRAETQYF. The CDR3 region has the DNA TGTGCCAGCAGCCCTACAGACAGGGCGGAGACCCAGTACTTC.